This T cell receptor (beta chain) was retrieved from a study of cytomegalovirus exposure and HLA in healthy donors. The PCR made use of 60 Vbeta and 13 Jbeta primers. Repertoires were generated with immunoSEQ multiplex PCR, while TCRdb's copy carries only in-frame clones and drops some. Among approximately 130,000 clones, roughly four fifths were seen once, and the ten largest hold roughly 3%. In germline, CDR1 is SGHDT, CDR2 YYEEEE. CDR3 size: 16 residues. Trimming at V came to 4 bases and at J to 2 bases, leaving 7 bases not matched to a gene. The chain has TRBV5-6 and TRBJ2-2; 8 bases line up with TRBD1. This receptor was taken from a man aged 25 to 45 in good health and CMV-seronegative. Material for sequencing was PBMCs. CDR3: CASSVLDRANTGELFF. The CDR3 DNA is TGTGCCAGCAGCGTTTTGGACAGGGCCAACACCGGGGAGCTGTTTTTT.